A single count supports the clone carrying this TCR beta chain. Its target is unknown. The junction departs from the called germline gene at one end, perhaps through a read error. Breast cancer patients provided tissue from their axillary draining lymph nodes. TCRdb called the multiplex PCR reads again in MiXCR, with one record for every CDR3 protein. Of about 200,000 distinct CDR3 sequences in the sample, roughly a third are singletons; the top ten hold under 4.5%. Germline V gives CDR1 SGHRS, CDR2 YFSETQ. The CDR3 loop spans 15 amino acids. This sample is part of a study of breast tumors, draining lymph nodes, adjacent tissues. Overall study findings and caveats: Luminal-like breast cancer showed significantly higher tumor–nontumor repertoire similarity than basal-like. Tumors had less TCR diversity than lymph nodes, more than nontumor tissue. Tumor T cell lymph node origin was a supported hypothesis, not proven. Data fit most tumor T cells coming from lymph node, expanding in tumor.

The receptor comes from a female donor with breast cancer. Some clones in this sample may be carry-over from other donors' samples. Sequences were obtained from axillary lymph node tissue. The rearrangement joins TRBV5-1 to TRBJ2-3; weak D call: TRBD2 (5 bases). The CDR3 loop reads CASSLSLASTDAQYF. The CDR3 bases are TGCGCCAGCAGCTTGTCTCTAGCTAGCACAGATGCGCAGTATTTT.